A selection of T cell receptor beta chains follows, all from one sample in a study of blood T cell repertoires in COVID-19. The method was immunoSEQ multiplex PCR; TCRdb's version includes in-frame clones alone and lacks a portion of them. This table has some 510,000 clones, more than 75% appearing once. The sample consisted of PBMCs or T cells enriched from blood (not recorded which). Receptor source: a woman aged 40-49 years who had recovered from COVID-19. The conserved cysteine and the conserved F or W are not part of the CDR3 here.

>TRBV7-9
ASSLAGRGYNEQF
>TRBV3-1/TRBV3-2
ASSQEFNSGRQF
>TRBV30
ACGLAGSYEQY
>TRBV5-6
ASSLARQGLSGNTIY
>TRBV19
ASSMGQGSAIY
>TRBV25-1
ASSESGTGASGELF
>TRBV7-9
ASSLGQNYGYT
>TRBV10-1
ASSTRNFRASQETQY
>TRBV7-4
ASSLERNRTGDNSPLH
>TRBV27
ASSQNNSPLH
>TRBV6-4
ASSPIGSGTYNEQF
>TRBV24-1
ATSDVAGGRTGELF
>TRBV27
ASRTGGLYGYT
>TRBV18
ASSTDRANEQF
>TRBV2
ASSRNTEAF
>TRBV2
ASSETRREGSTSNQPQH
>TRBV29-1
SVLDTRSYNEQF
>TRBV27
ASSLFGVVVGSSYEQY
>TRBV30
AWRYRNQPQH
>TRBV19
ASSRGLEQY
>TRBV10-2
ASSVGGHQNIQY
>TRBV4-2
ASSQEIQGPNSPLH
>TRBV3-1/TRBV3-2
ASSQGGPRGTGSDYGYT
>TRBV27
ASSLDGTSGSRAGELF
>TRBV6-5
ASSSGTGAPYEQY
>TRBV5-5
ASSLGSTGGQPQH
>TRBV29-1
SVGGRNRLSYT
>TRBV2
ASRGRYHSNQPQH
>TRBV18
ASSPRPGDGYT
>TRBV7-9
ASSLGQGVSPLH
>TRBV4-1
ASSQGPGQGGDIQY
>TRBV2
ASSPGQLNTEAF
>TRBV3-1/TRBV3-2
ASTHRVGRLAGGINNEQF
>TRBV7-2
ASRPTSGRGKDTQY
>TRBV6-2/TRBV6-3
ASSGGTASRGYT
>TRBV10-1
ASRYRVLGNYGYT
>TRBV7-9
ASSSGYPGPQPQH
>TRBV13
ASSLAPEGYT
>TRBV13
ASSRDRGLTNEKLF
>TRBV3-1/TRBV3-2
ASSQDPGGYNEQF
>TRBV18
ASSPSSGTVSYEQY
>TRBV9
ASSVGQGRVEQY
>TRBV27
ASTRRGLTNEKLF
>TRBV11-3
ASSLDPGRGYYYGYT
>TRBV7-9
ASSLRTGVDSPLH
>TRBV2
ASPGLTTDTQY
>TRBV11-1
ASREGSGRRLF
>TRBV6-5
ASGEEGKGNTIY
>TRBV9
ASSVEGTGVAGELF
>TRBV27
ASSPSDTLTGEQY
>TRBV5-4
ASSLEQSYGYT